The next 10 T cell receptor beta chains were all read from a single sample in a study of T-cell reconstitution after alpha-beta-depleted transplantation in children. The authors prepared the TCRbeta library with unique molecular identifiers. TCRdb processed the PCR reads anew with MiXCR; each CDR3 protein has one entry. The table has fewer than 700,000 distinct CDR3 sequences, 10% to 15% seen once. This material consisted of PBMCs, mostly from graft donor cells, taken 360 days after TCRalphabeta/CD19-depleted stem cell transplant. The receptors derive from a male patient younger than 18 who had a stem cell transplant for acute myeloid leukemia, so the T cells may come from the graft donor.

The V call is TRBV6-2 or TRBV6-3, the J call TRBJ2-1, with TRBD2 as a possible D gene (6 bases). Trimming removed 6 bases from V and 0 bases from J, with 9 bases in between. Looked up from germline, CDR1 is MNHEY and CDR2 is SVGEGT. The length of the CDR3 is 14 residues. The CDR3 region is CASRDGSSYNEQFF. The CDR3 coding sequence is TGTGCCAGCAGAGACGGGAGCTCCTACAATGAGCAGTTCTTC.

This clonotype was seen a handful of times. The genes are TRBV19 and TRBJ2-7; maybe TRBD2 (7 bases). The CDR3 spans 18 residues. Germline V lookup: CDR1 LNHDA, CDR2 SQIVND (reference sequence). V dropped 4 bases and J dropped 0 bases, with 22 bases sitting between them. The CDR3 reads CASSKPLPLAGASYEQYF. CDR3 nucleotide sequence: TGTGCCAGTAGTAAACCCCTCCCCCTGGCGGGGGCCTCCTACGAGCAGTACTTC.

The chain has TRBV29-1 and TRBJ2-3; 7 bases match TRBD1. Germline values: CDR1 SQVTM, CDR2 ANQGSEA. V gave up 7 bases and J gave up 0 bases; unmatched junction bases: 19. The CDR3 extends over 18 amino acids. CDR3 in DNA: TGCAGCGGCGCGATCCGGGACAGTGGCGGAACTAGCACAGATACGCAGTATTTT. It codes for CSGAIRDSGGTSTDTQYF.

This clonotype has more than one count but fewer than ten. The V gene is TRBV7-9, the J gene TRBJ2-5, with 7 positions matching TRBD1. This CDR3 spans 14 amino acids. V shed 4 bases, J shed 5 bases, and the junction held 7 bases outside the gene matches. Germline V gene data show CDR1 as SEHNR and CDR2 as FQNEAQ (reference sequence). CDR3 in amino acids: CASSSTGFEETQYF. The DNA of the CDR3 is TGTGCCAGCAGCTCGACAGGGTTTGAGGAGACCCAGTACTTC.

V is TRBV5-6 and J is TRBJ2-7, with 8 positions matching TRBD1. The CDR3 is 14 amino acids. From germline, CDR1 is SGHDT and CDR2 YYEEEE. J lost 3 bases, V lost 6 bases, and 8 bases had no gene match. CDR3 nucleotides: TGTGCCAGCACCGCAGGGGGCAATGGCTACGAGCAGTACTTC. It codes for CASTAGGNGYEQYF.

The V gene is TRBV4-3, the J gene TRBJ2-1; D perhaps matches TRBD1 (6 bases). The V gene lost 1 base and the J gene lost 2 bases, with 12 bases spanning the gap. CDR3 length: 16 amino acids. Germline V gives CDR1 LGHNA, CDR2 YSLEER. The CDR3 sequence is CASSQGPGTPYNEQFF. CDR3 DNA: TGCGCCAGCAGCCAAGGTCCCGGGACACCCTACAATGAGCAGTTCTTC.

This rearrangement joins TRBV18 to TRBJ2-4; 8 nucleotides agree with TRBD1. Germline V lookup: CDR1 KGHSH, CDR2 LQKENI. The CDR3 extends over 14 amino acids. Unmatched junction bases numbered 8, after V lost 6 bases and J lost 7 bases. CDR3 region: CASSWTGLMNIQYF. DNA for the CDR3: TGTGCCAGCTCCTGGACAGGGTTAATGAACATTCAGTACTTC.

This clonotype has a count of ten or more. The chain recombines TRBV10-3 with TRBJ2-7; 10 positions match TRBD2. Germline CDR1 reads ENHRY; CDR2 reads SYGVKD. V dropped 11 bases and J dropped 4; count of bases not matched to a gene: 5. The CDR3 has 12 residues. CDR3 residues: CAVSGRAYEQYF. The DNA for the CDR3 is TGTGCCGTAAGCGGGAGGGCGTACGAGCAGTACTTC.

The chain couples TRBV5-6 to TRBJ2-1; 9 bases align to TRBD1. Germline V gives CDR1 SGHDT, CDR2 YYEEEE. The CDR3 is 14 residues long. V lost 0 bases to trimming and J lost 10 bases; unmatched junction nucleotides: 5. CDR3 loop: CASSLVQGAQEQFF. CDR3 bases: TGTGCCAGCAGCTTGGTACAGGGGGCGCAGGAGCAGTTCTTC.

V is TRBV28 and J is TRBJ2-2; 7 bases map to TRBD2. This CDR3 spans 15 amino acids. CDR1 is MDHEN, CDR2 SYDVKM, per germline. V lost 4 bases to trimming and J lost 5 bases; unmatched junction nucleotides: 7. The CDR3 loop is CASSYRGGGTGELFF. The CDR3 DNA reads TGTGCCAGCAGTTACCGCGGGGGAGGTACCGGGGAGCTGTTTTTT.